A single sample gave rise to the 4 T cell receptor beta chains below, sequenced in a study of metastatic and nonmetastatic thyroid tumors. There were no patients who had received any treatment before thyroid surgery. TCRdb called clones again from the PCR reads with MiXCR. The sample consists of tens of thousands of clones, over 9.5% of them appearing once. Sequencing was performed on blood. Receptor source: a female donor with papillary thyroid cancer or a benign thyroid nodule (not recorded which). Some clones in this sample may be carry-over from other donors' samples.

The V gene is TRBV30, the J gene TRBJ1-6, with no clear D. The CDR3 spans 11 residues. V lost 3 bases to trimming and J lost 9 bases, with 6 bases between them. From germline, CDR1 is GTSNPN and CDR2 SVGIG (reference sequence). CDR3 sequence: CAWSETSPLHF. The CDR3 DNA follows: TGTGCCTGGAGCGAGACTTCACCCCTCCACTTT.

This clone was counted ten times or more. The junction differs from germline at one of its ends, possibly a read error. Other DNA sequences within the sample encode an identical CDR3. The V and J genes are TRBV28 and TRBJ2-5; a weak D match, TRBD1 (6 bases). The germline V gene encodes CDR1 MDHEN and CDR2 SYDVKM. CDR3 length: 16 residues. The CDR3 loop is CARSYKQPDRKETQYF. CDR3 nucleotide sequence: TGTGCCAGGAGTTACAAGCAGCCTGACAGGAAAGAGACCCAGTACTTC.

This chain links TRBV15 with TRBJ2-7; 11 positions match TRBD1. Germline V lookup: CDR1 LNHNV, CDR2 YYDKDF (reference sequence). The CDR3 is 15 residues long. Trimming at V came to 1 base and at J to 5 bases, leaving 4 bases not matched to a gene. DNA of the CDR3: TGTGCCACCAGCAGAGGTCGGACAGGGGGCCACGAGCAGTACTTC. This sequence encodes CATSRGRTGGHEQYF. Looking up the rest from reference TRBV15 and TRBJ2-7 gives the full variable domain: DAMVIQNPRYQVTQFGKPVTLSCSQTLNHNVMYWYQQKSSQAPKLLFHYYDKDFNNEADTPDNFQSRRPNTSFCFLDIRSPGLGDTAMYLCATSRGRTGGHEQYFGPGTRLTVT.

This clone occurred a few times. Relative to the germline gene, one junction end is altered; a read error may explain this. The J gene is TRBJ1-1, the V gene TRBV12-3 or TRBV12-4; D remains unclear. The CDR3 contains 17 residues. The CDR3: CASSLTGGNYLNTQAFF. As DNA, the CDR3 is TGTGCCAGCAGTTTAACGGGTGGTAACTATTTGAACACTCAAGCTTTCTTT.